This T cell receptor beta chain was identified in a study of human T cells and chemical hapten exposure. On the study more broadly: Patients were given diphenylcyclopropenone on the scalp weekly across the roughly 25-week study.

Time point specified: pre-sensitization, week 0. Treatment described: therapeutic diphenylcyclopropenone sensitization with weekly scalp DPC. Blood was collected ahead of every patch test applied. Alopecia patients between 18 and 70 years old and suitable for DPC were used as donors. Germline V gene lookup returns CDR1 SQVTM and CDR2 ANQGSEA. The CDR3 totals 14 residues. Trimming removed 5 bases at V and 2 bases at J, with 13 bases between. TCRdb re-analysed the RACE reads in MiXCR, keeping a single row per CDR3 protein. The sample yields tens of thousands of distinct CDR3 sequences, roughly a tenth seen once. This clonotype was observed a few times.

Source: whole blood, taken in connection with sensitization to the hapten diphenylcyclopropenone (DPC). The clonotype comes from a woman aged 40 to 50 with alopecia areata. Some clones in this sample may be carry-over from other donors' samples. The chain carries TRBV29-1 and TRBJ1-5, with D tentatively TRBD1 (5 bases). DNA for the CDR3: TGCAGCGTTCACACCGGGGGTGGCAATCAGCCCCAGCATTTT. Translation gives CSVHTGGGNQPQHF.